This T cell receptor (beta chain) comes out of a study of shared clonotypes between healthy human individuals. Study observations and caveats: For naive CD4 cells, roughly 5% of clonotypes were shared across a few donors.

Naive CD8 isolation took CD45RO-negative cells positively selected for CCR7 and excluded terminally differentiated effector memory CD45RA+ cells. On this clone itself: The antigen remains unidentified.

The V gene lost 5 bases and the J gene lost 4 bases, with 16 bases spanning the gap. The CDR3 sequence is 15 residues long. The germline gives CDR1 SGDLS, CDR2 YYNGEE. The repertoire was sequenced with immunoSEQ multiplex PCR; TCRdb's copy has only in-frame clones and lacks some. The table records about 2,100,000 clones, 93% of them present only once. The V call is TRBV9, the J call TRBJ1-3; no reliable D call. Sample: naive CD8+ T cells from PBMCs. The receptor was isolated from a man younger than 35 in good health. Some clones in this sample may be carry-over from other donors' samples. The CDR3 sequence: CASSLSISGGNTIYF. The CDR3, as DNA: TGTGCCAGCAGTCTCTCAATTTCTGGCGGAAACACCATATATTTT.